The 18 T cell receptor beta chains listed next were all sequenced from one sample in a study of cytomegalovirus exposure and HLA in healthy donors. The study ran its PCR with 60 Vbeta and 13 Jbeta primers. Data came from immunoSEQ multiplex PCR; TCRdb stores just in-frame clones and leaves some out. The repertoire holds over 70,000 clones, roughly two thirds seen once, with about 7.4% in the top ten. Sequencing was carried out using PBMCs. These receptors were taken from a man aged 35 to 55 in good health and CMV-seropositive.

This clone has a handful of counts. The chain links TRBV30 to TRBJ2-7, with D maybe TRBD2 (5 bases). This CDR3 contains 13 residues. Germline loops: CDR1 GTSNPN, CDR2 SVGIG (reference sequence). Trimming took off 3 bases at V and 5 bases at J, with 14 bases between the two ends. CDR3 amino acids: CAWRLSPGNEQYF. The CDR3 DNA reads TGTGCCTGGAGACTATCGCCCGGGAACGAGCAGTACTTC. Combining the CDR3 with reference TRBV30 and TRBJ2-7 gives the whole variable domain SQTIHQWPATLVQPVGSPLSLECTVEGTSNPNLYWYRQAAGRGLQLLFYSVGIGQISSEVPQNLSASRPQDRQFILSSKKLLLSDSGFYLCAWRLSPGNEQYFGPGTRLTVT.

The chain couples TRBV28 to TRBJ2-3; 8 nucleotides align to TRBD2. CDR3 length equals 16 residues. J gave up 0 bases and V 6 bases, and 8 bases lay outside the gene matches. Germline V gene lookup returns CDR1 MDHEN and CDR2 SYDVKM. The CDR3, as DNA: TGTGCCAGCAGGGGACGGACTAGCCTCAGCACAGATACGCAGTATTTT. It yields the protein CASRGRTSLSTDTQYF.

J is TRBJ2-5 and V is TRBV28; TRBD1 matches at 10 bases. The trim removed 3 bases at V and 5 bases at J, leaving 24 bases unmatched. The CDR3 has 21 amino acids. The germline V gene has CDR1 MDHEN and CDR2 SYDVKM. The CDR3 loop is CASSFRRDRGHPVQVMETQYF. The CDR3, as DNA: TGTGCCAGCAGTTTCCGCAGGGACAGGGGACACCCGGTGCAGGTTATGGAGACCCAGTACTTC.

The rearrangement links TRBV5-1 to TRBJ1-2; TRBD1 matches 8 bases. The V and J ends lost 5 bases and 5 bases, in that order; junction bases with no gene match: 8. Germline V lookup: CDR1 SGHRS, CDR2 YFSETQ. The CDR3 is 14 amino acids. CDR3 loop: CASSSGTGPYGYTF. The CDR3 region has the DNA TGCGCCAGCAGTTCCGGGACAGGCCCATATGGCTACACCTTC.

The chain uses TRBV28 and TRBJ1-2; no firm D call. Germline lookup yields CDR1 MDHEN and CDR2 SYDVKM. V lost 1 base and J lost 4, with 4 bases in between. The CDR3 contains 12 residues. CDR3 loop: CASSLLAYGYTF. DNA of the CDR3: TGTGCCAGCAGTTTATTGGCCTATGGCTACACCTTC.

The genes are TRBV4-1 and TRBJ2-2; the match to TRBD1 covers 8 bases. Unmatched junction bases numbered 10, after V lost 0 bases and J lost 7 bases. CDR1 is MGHRA, CDR2 YSYEKL, per germline. There are 17 residues in the CDR3. The CDR3 sequence: CASSQEGQGRIIGELFF. The CDR3 DNA reads as TGCGCCAGCAGCCAAGAAGGACAGGGTCGTATTATCGGGGAGCTGTTTTTT.

In its sample, this clone was seen a few times. CDR3 sequence: CASSLRQAPNTEAFF. CDR3 sequence (DNA): TGCGCCAGCAGCTTGCGACAGGCACCGAACACTGAAGCTTTCTTT. This sequence joins TRBV5-1 and TRBJ1-1; the D gene is possibly TRBD1 (6 bases). Germline V CDR1 and CDR2: SGHRS, YFSETQ. CDR3 length: 15 amino acids. Trimming took 1 base from V and 1 from J, leaving 11 bases between them.

The chain has TRBV4-3 and TRBJ1-1; a possible D gene is TRBD1 (6 bases). V was trimmed by 0 bases and J by 4 bases, leaving 12 bases between them. Germline CDR1 LGHNA, CDR2 YSLEER. There are 15 residues in the CDR3. The CDR3 is CASSQDSGEGTEAFF. The CDR3 DNA reads TGCGCCAGCAGCCAAGATTCAGGGGAGGGCACTGAAGCTTTCTTT.

CDR3 in DNA: TGTGCCAGCTCCTCTGGACAGGGCACCCGCTATGGCTACACCTTC. As protein: CASSSGQGTRYGYTF. V gene TRBV18 combines with J gene TRBJ1-2, with 8 bases fitting TRBD1. The CDR3 is 15 residues long. V dropped 6 bases and J dropped 4; count of bases not matched to a gene: 10. Germline V CDR1 and CDR2: KGHSH, LQKENI.

CDR3 DNA sequence: TGCAGCGTTGATGGGCTAGCGGGAGATGAGCAGTTCTTC. This encodes CSVDGLAGDEQFF. The chain has TRBV29-1 and TRBJ2-1, with TRBD2 identical over 10 bases. The CDR3 consists of 13 residues. The V and J ends lost 3 bases and 8 bases, in that order; junction bases with no gene match: 4. Germline V lookup: CDR1 SQVTM, CDR2 ANQGSEA.

The V call is TRBV29-1, the J call TRBJ2-7; weak D call: TRBD1 (5 bases). CDR3 length: 12 amino acids. V dropped 6 bases and J dropped 6 bases, with 15 bases sitting between them. In germline, CDR1 is SQVTM, CDR2 ANQGSEA. CDR3 region: CSVARALGEQYF. The CDR3 DNA follows: TGCAGCGTCGCCAGGGCCCTTGGCGAGCAGTACTTC.

The V and J genes are TRBV9 and TRBJ2-4; D is unresolved. From germline, CDR1 is SGDLS and CDR2 YYNGEE. Trimming removed 4 bases at V and 1 base at J, with 15 bases between. This CDR3 has 16 residues. CDR3 DNA sequence: TGTGCCAGCAGCCCCACTGGTCCCCGGGCCAAAAACATTCAGTACTTC. Amino acids: CASSPTGPRAKNIQYF.

The chain carries TRBV5-1 and TRBJ2-2, with 8 bases matching TRBD1. This CDR3 region has 18 residues. J gave up 7 bases and V 2 bases, and 16 bases lay outside the gene matches. The germline V gene encodes CDR1 SGHRS and CDR2 YFSETQ. CDR3 DNA: TGCGCCAGCAGCTTCCGACCAGGGGGCGAATCGGAGGGCGGGGAGCTGTTTTTT. Protein: CASSFRPGGESEGGELFF.

The chain uses TRBV30 and TRBJ2-2; 10 bases are a match to TRBD1. Germline CDR1 is GTSNPN and CDR2 is SVGIG (reference sequence). The CDR3 spans 15 residues. The V gene end was trimmed by 3 bases and the J gene end by 3 bases; junction bases not matched to a gene: 4. The CDR3 DNA follows: TGTGCCTGGAGGACCGGGACAGGGGACACCGGGGAGCTGTTTTTT. Amino acids: CAWRTGTGDTGELFF.

This chain links TRBV11-2 with TRBJ2-6; possible D gene TRBD1, 5 bases. The CDR3 contains 17 residues. The V end was cut by 0 bases, the J end by 2 bases, with 11 bases between. Per the germline V gene, CDR1 is SGHAT and CDR2 is FQNNGV. As DNA, the CDR3 is TGTGCCAGCAGCTTAGATCAGGGTACAGCTGGGGCCAACGTCCTGACTTTC. Translation: CASSLDQGTAGANVLTF. The entire variable domain, with the rest obtained from reference TRBV11-2 and TRBJ2-6, is as follows: EAGVAQSPRYKIIEKRQSVAFWCNPISGHATLYWYQQILGQGPKLLIQFQNNGVVDDSQLPKDRFSAERLKGVDSTLKIQPAKLEDSAVYLCASSLDQGTAGANVLTFGAGSRLTVL.

This clone was detected a few times. The gene calls are TRBV5-6 and TRBJ1-2, with D possibly TRBD1 on 6 matching bases. V was cut by 5 bases and J by 0 bases, with 20 bases left in between. The V gene's germline CDR1 is SGHDT and CDR2 YYEEEE. The CDR3 runs to 17 residues. CDR3 sequence reads: CASSTYQLGQPNYGYTF. DNA for the CDR3: TGTGCCAGCAGTACATACCAACTCGGACAGCCTAACTATGGCTACACCTTC.

V and J are TRBV30 and TRBJ1-5, with 7 nucleotides matching TRBD1. In germline, CDR1 is GTSNPN, CDR2 SVGIG (reference sequence). Germline trimming cut 0 bases from V and 1 base from J; bases unmatched to any gene: 6. The CDR3 is made up of 16 amino acids. The DNA for the CDR3 is TGTGCCTGGAGTGTAAACAGGGGAATAAGCAATCAGCCCCAGCATTTT. It specifies CAWSVNRGISNQPQHF.

This rearrangement joins TRBV29-1 to TRBJ2-6, with TRBD2 identical over 7 bases. J lost 0 bases, V lost 2 bases, and 4 bases had no gene match. CDR1 and CDR2 from the germline V gene are SQVTM and ANQGSEA. This CDR3 has 16 amino acids. CDR3 region: CSVELAVHSGANVLTF. The CDR3 bases are TGCAGCGTTGAACTAGCGGTACACTCTGGGGCCAACGTCCTGACTTTC.